This T cell receptor (beta chain) was documented in a study of molecular identifiers for immune sequencing clone quantification. Regarding the study as a whole: Around 940,000 naive cells reportedly did not prevent detection of spiked Jurkat TCR RNA from one cell. In cases of identical TCR molecules sharing a barcode, highly expanded clone sizes could be underestimated.

The CD8+CD4-CCR7+CD45RA+ phenotype defined the sorted naive CD8 T cells. TCRdb ran MiXCR on the PCR reads and lists one entry per CDR3 protein. The sample includes about 640,000 distinct CDR3 sequences, 15% to 20% seen only once; the top ten take roughly 0.83%. In regard to this clonotype: Its matching antigen is unknown. A much larger clone lies a single base off, so this may be a read error.

The source material was naive CD8+ T cells from blood, with Jurkat cell RNA spiked in. As for subset: FACS-sorted CD8+CD4-CCR7+CD45RA+ naive T cells. This receptor was identified in a human donor in good health. Some libraries in this study had Jurkat cell RNA spiked in.

The CDR3 DNA sequence: TGTGCCAGCAGCTTCCGGGACGCCAACACCGGGGAGCTGGTTTTT. It yields the protein CASSFRDANTGELVF. The chain combines TRBV7-9 with TRBJ2-2; possibly TRBD1 or TRBD2 for D (5 bases each). The germline V gene encodes CDR1 SEHNR and CDR2 FQNEAQ (reference sequence). This CDR3 region has 15 residues.